Listed below are T cell receptor beta chains from one sample, sequenced in a study of T cell repertoires in cytomegalovirus infection. Via MiXCR, TCRdb re-called the reads, giving one row per CDR3 protein. Here the sample spans under 800,000 distinct CDR3 sequences, roughly 26% being singletons. Material for sequencing was CD8+ T cells from PBMCs. All receptors derive from a human donor in good health (CMV status not recorded). Some clones in this sample may be carry-over from other donors' samples. Each CDR3 is given with its conserved first and last residue. A D gene is named only where the DNA matches it firmly. Some rows have no size entry. The others give once, few or many, or a class for an expanded clone.

>TRBV7-3|TRBD1|few|TRBJ2-2
CASSSTGENTGELFF
TGTGCCAGCAGCTCGACAGGGGAGAACACCGGGGAGCTGTTTTTT
>TRBV28|.|many|TRBJ1-2
CASTPAVLLLPSYGYTF
TGTGCCAGCACCCCCGCGGTCCTGCTGCTTCCGAGCTATGGCTACACCTTC
>TRBV7-9|.|many|TRBJ2-2
CASSLRRGTGELFF
TGTGCCAGCAGCTTAAGGCGAGGGACCGGGGAGCTGTTTTTT
>TRBV12-3/TRBV12-4|TRBD1|few|TRBJ2-2
CASSSTGLNGELFF
TGTGCCAGCAGTTCGACAGGGTTGAACGGGGAGCTGTTTTTT
>TRBV29-1|TRBD1|few|TRBJ2-7
CSVSGTGSSYYYEQYF
TGCAGCGTCTCCGGGACAGGATCCTCCTACTACTACGAGCAGTACTTC
>TRBV28|.|many|TRBJ2-7
CASSLWDTSYEQYF
TGTGCCAGCAGTTTATGGGACACTTCCTACGAGCAGTACTTC
>TRBV4-3|TRBD2|many|TRBJ2-3
CASSQVGLAVPDTQYF
TGCGCCAGCAGCCAAGTTGGACTAGCGGTTCCAGATACGCAGTATTTT
>TRBV6-5|.|.|TRBJ2-1
CASSYPRGTGNEQFF
TGTGCCAGCAGTTACCCCAGGGGAACTGGCAATGAGCAGTTCTTC
>TRBV7-2|.|many|TRBJ2-5
CASTPDRTQETQYF
TGTGCCAGCACCCCAGACAGGACGCAAGAGACCCAGTACTTC
>TRBV7-9|TRBD2|few|TRBJ2-3
CASSFPISGGLRTDTQYF
TGTGCCAGCAGCTTTCCCATAAGCGGGGGACTTCGCACAGATACGCAGTATTTT
>TRBV4-1|TRBD2|.|TRBJ2-5
CASSQDLVAGGPRETQYF
TGCGCCAGCAGCCAAGATTTGGTAGCGGGGGGGCCTCGAGAGACCCAGTACTTC
>TRBV12-3/TRBV12-4|.|many|TRBJ1-5
CASSPGLGQPQHF
TGTGCCAGCAGCCCAGGGTTAGGGCAGCCCCAGCATTTT
>TRBV24-1|TRBD2|.|TRBJ2-1
CATSALIKQGARTSGGDNEQFF
TGTGCCACCAGTGCCCTAATTAAACAGGGGGCTCGGACTAGCGGGGGGGATAATGAGCAGTTCTTC
>TRBV28|.|many|TRBJ1-6
CASRRQSSSYNSPLHF
TGTGCCAGCAGACGACAGTCGAGCTCCTATAATTCACCCCTCCACTTT
>TRBV12-3/TRBV12-4|.|.|TRBJ2-1
CASGPGEQFF
TGTGCCAGCGGACCGGGTGAGCAGTTCTTC
>TRBV20-1|TRBD1|.|TRBJ2-3
CSTPRQGDTDTQYF
TGCAGTACACCCCGACAGGGTGATACAGATACGCAGTATTTT
>TRBV12-3/TRBV12-4|.|.|TRBJ2-5
CASSTPETQYF
TGTGCCAGCAGTACCCCAGAGACCCAGTACTTC
>TRBV28|.|.|TRBJ2-3
CANRAADSRTDTQYF
TGTGCCAACAGGGCCGCGGACAGCCGCACAGATACGCAGTATTTT
>TRBV6-5|TRBD2|many|TRBJ2-1
CASSAGLALVNEQFF
TGTGCCAGCAGCGCGGGACTAGCCCTCGTCAATGAGCAGTTCTTC
>TRBV7-9|.|few|TRBJ2-5
CASSSGDLETQYF
TGTGCCAGCAGCTCGGGGGACTTAGAGACCCAGTACTTC
>TRBV6-2/TRBV6-3|TRBD1|few|TRBJ1-5
CASSYRQGAQFFHQPQHF
TGTGCCAGCAGTTACAGACAGGGGGCCCAGTTTTTTCATCAGCCCCAGCATTTT
>TRBV20-1|.|few|TRBJ2-3
CSALDWSEEEDTQYF
TGCAGTGCTCTCGACTGGAGCGAGGAGGAAGATACGCAGTATTTT
>TRBV28|.|once|TRBJ1-1
CASSLCRENTEAFF
TGTGCCAGCAGTTTGTGCAGGGAGAACACTGAAGCTTTCTTT
>TRBV7-2|TRBD1|many|TRBJ1-1
CASSLVWDRNTEAFF
TGTGCCAGCAGCTTAGTCTGGGACAGGAACACTGAAGCTTTCTTT
>TRBV15|TRBD2|.|TRBJ2-5
CATSPSGGARETQYF
TGTGCCACCAGCCCTAGCGGGGGAGCGAGGGAGACCCAGTACTTC
>TRBV7-2|.|many|TRBJ1-1
CASSHPPGRWDTEAFF
TGTGCCAGCAGCCACCCACCCGGGAGGTGGGACACTGAAGCTTTCTTT
>TRBV6-2/TRBV6-3|TRBD1|.|TRBJ1-6
CASSYSGTANYSPLHF
TGTGCCAGCAGTTACTCAGGGACAGCTAATTATTCACCCCTCCACTTT
>TRBV12-3/TRBV12-4|.|.|TRBJ1-3
CASSFLNEELTWSSGNAIYF
TGTGCCAGCAGTTTTCTGAATGAAGAACTAACCTGGAGCTCTGGAAACGCCATATATTTT
>TRBV4-1|TRBD2|.|TRBJ2-3
CASSQGSGGFTDTQYF
TGCGCCAGCAGCCAAGGCAGCGGGGGCTTCACAGATACGCAGTATTTT
>TRBV20-1|.|few|TRBJ2-5
CSARTHSYQETQYF
TGCAGTGCTCGGACCCACTCGTACCAAGAGACCCAGTACTTC
>TRBV7-6|.|many|TRBJ2-7
CASSPPGGEQYF
TGTGCCAGCAGCCCCCCCGGGGGCGAGCAGTACTTC
>TRBV20-1|.|few|TRBJ2-2
CSARYDTGELFF
TGCAGTGCCCGGTACGACACCGGGGAGCTGTTTTTT
>TRBV20-1|TRBD1|.|TRBJ1-4
CSAATGEEEKLFF
TGCAGTGCTGCGACAGGGGAAGAAGAAAAACTGTTTTTT
>TRBV9|.|.|TRBJ2-5
CASSATPRETQYF
TGTGCCAGCAGCGCGACCCCCCGGGAGACCCAGTACTTC
>TRBV5-1|TRBD1|.|TRBJ1-2
CASSVGQDGYTF
TGCGCCAGCAGCGTGGGACAGGATGGCTACACCTTC
>TRBV20-1|TRBD2|.|TRBJ2-1
CSASAERGLYNEQFF
TGCAGTGCCTCCGCCGAGCGGGGGCTCTACAATGAGCAGTTCTTC
>TRBV6-5|.|.|TRBJ2-6
CASSYRGSGANVLTF
TGTGCCAGCAGTTACAGGGGCTCTGGGGCCAACGTCCTGACTTTC
>TRBV6-5|TRBD2|many|TRBJ2-1
CASRVLAGANNEQFF
TGTGCCAGCAGGGTGCTAGCGGGGGCTAACAATGAGCAGTTCTTC
>TRBV12-3/TRBV12-4|.|few|TRBJ2-2
CASSPYNAGELFF
TGTGCCAGCAGTCCCTATAATGCCGGGGAGCTGTTTTTT
>TRBV6-8|.|.|TRBJ1-1
CASTPGGYRAEAFF
TGTGCCAGCACCCCCGGCGGTTACAGGGCTGAAGCTTTCTTT
>TRBV4-1|.|many|TRBJ2-1
CATSADFNEQFF
TGCGCCACCTCGGCAGATTTCAATGAGCAGTTCTTC
>TRBV4-2|.|.|TRBJ2-1
CASSPGLSGNEQFF
TGTGCCAGCAGCCCGGGACTCTCAGGCAATGAGCAGTTCTTC
>TRBV24-1|TRBD2|.|TRBJ2-5
CATKQREVGETQYF
TGTGCCACCAAGCAACGGGAGGTTGGCGAGACCCAGTACTTC
>TRBV4-1|.|.|TRBJ2-3
CASSQDGGAFGSDTQYF
TGCGCCAGCAGCCAAGATGGGGGGGCCTTTGGGTCAGATACGCAGTATTTT
>TRBV20-1|.|.|TRBJ1-1
CSWTLNTEAFF
TGCAGCTGGACTTTGAACACTGAAGCTTTCTTT
>TRBV7-9|.|.|TRBJ2-7
CASSARDYEQYF
TGTGCCAGCAGCGCTAGGGACTACGAGCAGTACTTC
>TRBV28|.|many|TRBJ1-1
CASSLLGLDTEAFF
TGTGCCAGCAGTTTACTGGGATTGGACACTGAAGCTTTCTTT
>TRBV27|TRBD2|.|TRBJ2-1
CASSPLLGLAGSEQFF
TGTGCCAGCAGTCCTCTCCTCGGACTAGCGGGGTCTGAGCAGTTCTTC
>TRBV15|.|few|TRBJ1-1
CATSRVLSTEAFF
TGTGCCACCAGCAGAGTACTCAGTACTGAAGCTTTCTTT
>TRBV10-1|TRBD1|.|TRBJ2-5
CASSEPGQGMKTQYF
TGCGCCAGCAGTGAACCCGGACAGGGGATGAAGACCCAGTACTTC
>TRBV29-1|TRBD1|few|TRBJ1-2
CSVAGDRGDYTF
TGCAGCGTTGCGGGGGACAGGGGTGACTACACCTTC
>TRBV7-2|TRBD2|many|TRBJ2-1
CASSFPLGGGLSYNEQFF
TGTGCCAGCAGCTTCCCCCTCGGGGGGGGGCTCTCCTACAATGAGCAGTTCTTC
>TRBV25-1|.|.|TRBJ2-7
CASSDPLNYEQYF
TGTGCCAGCAGTGATCCTCTGAACTACGAGCAGTACTTC
>TRBV14|.|.|TRBJ1-2
CASSQVGSNYGYTF
TGTGCCAGCAGCCAAGTGGGCAGTAACTATGGCTACACCTTC